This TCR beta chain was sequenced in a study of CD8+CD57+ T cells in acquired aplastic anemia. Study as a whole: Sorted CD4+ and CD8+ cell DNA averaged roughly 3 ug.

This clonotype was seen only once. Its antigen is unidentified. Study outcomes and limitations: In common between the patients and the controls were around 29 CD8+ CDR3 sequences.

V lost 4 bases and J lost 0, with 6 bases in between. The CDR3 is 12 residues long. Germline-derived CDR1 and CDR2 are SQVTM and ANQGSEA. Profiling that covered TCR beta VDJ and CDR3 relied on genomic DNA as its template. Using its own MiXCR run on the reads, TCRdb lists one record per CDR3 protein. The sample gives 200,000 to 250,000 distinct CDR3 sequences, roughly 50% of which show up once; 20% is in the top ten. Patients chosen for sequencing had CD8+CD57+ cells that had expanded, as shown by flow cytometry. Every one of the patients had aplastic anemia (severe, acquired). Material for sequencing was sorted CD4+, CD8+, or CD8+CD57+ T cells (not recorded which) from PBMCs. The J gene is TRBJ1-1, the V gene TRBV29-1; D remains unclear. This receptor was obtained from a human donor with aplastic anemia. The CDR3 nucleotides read TGCAGCGTTGCGAATCTGAACACTGAAGCTTTCTTT. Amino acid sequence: CSVANLNTEAFF. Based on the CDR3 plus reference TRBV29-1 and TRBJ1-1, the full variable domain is SAVISQKPSRDICQRGTSLTIQCQVDSQVTMMFWYRQQPGQSLTLIATANQGSEATYESGFVIDKFPISRPNLTFSTLTVSNMSPEDSSIYLCSVANLNTEAFFGQGTRLTVV.